This T cell receptor (beta chain) was obtained from a study of blood T cell repertoires in COVID-19. Clones were read by immunoSEQ multiplex PCR, and TCRdb kept only the in-frame ones, dropping some. The sample yields under 350,000 clones, around 88% seen once. CDR3 length: 15 residues. Germline V CDR1 and CDR2: MNHNS, SASEGT. Trimming removed 0 bases at V and 3 bases at J, with 11 bases between. The sequence came from a man between 40 and 49 years old with acute or convalescent COVID-19. This chain uses TRBV6-1 with TRBJ1-1; D is possibly TRBD1 (6 bases). The sequencing sample was made of peripheral blood. Written as DNA, the CDR3 is TGTGCCAGCAGTGAAGCCGGGACAATTTACACTGAAGCTTTCTTT. Translation gives CASSEAGTIYTEAFF.